The source of this T cell receptor beta chain is a study of blood T cells in healthy people across ages (dated by TCRdb to between 2014 and 2017). Some background on the complete study: Template switching captured roughly one uniquely barcoded TCR beta cDNA molecule per two T cells in model experiments. Age-related changes in TCR beta repertoire diversity were measured in the study by deep sequencing normalized with unique cDNA molecular identifiers. Four age groups were formed from the donors: young (average 16 years), middle-aged (approximately 40), aged (approximately 60) and long-lived (roughly 88). For two donors (one aged 18 to 29 and one aged 80 or older), the study analyzed two additional independent replicas of 1 million unique cDNA reads from the same blood draw.

V drops 5 bases and J drops 0 bases, leaving 15 bases in between. In the germline V gene, CDR1 corresponds to LGHNA and CDR2 to YNFKEQ. From cysteine to phenylalanine, the CDR3 is 16 amino acids long. Only the CDR3 region is kept as DNA, spanning 48 bases read in frame from base 1. Donors were 39 systemically healthy Caucasian individuals from Russia aged roughly 6 to 100 years. Roughly 9.5 milliliters of peripheral blood were drawn from each donor into EDTA-treated Vacutainer tubes. Ficoll-Paque density-gradient centrifugation was used to isolate PBMCs, with at least 6.5 million per sample. Total RNA, at least 5 micrograms per sample, was extracted from PBMCs with Trizol reagent. For every donor, flow cytometry on a PBMC aliquot measured the percentage of naive CD45RAhigh/CD27high T cells. As for this clonotype: The target of this receptor is not known. No base-level quality is on record; no much larger clone is a single base apart.

What the authors observed across the whole study: Compared with the aged group, the long-lived group had more naive CD4+ T cells, fewer expanded clones and increased TCR diversity, suggesting age selection. As age increased, observed TCR beta diversity per million T cells dropped in a roughly linear way, and a significant reduction was already evident by age 40. A strong correlation was found between observed TCR beta diversity and the percentage of naive T cells measured by flow cytometry. Estimates of total diversity based on one million sequenced T cells were regarded as lower bounds and as underestimates. Donor CMV infection status was unknown, potentially confounding age-related changes in expanded clonotypes. Since profiling was done on bulk unsorted PBMCs, naive and antigen-experienced compartments could not be conclusively compared.

The receptor library was made with 5' RACE. Sequencing was carried out with an Illumina HiSeq 2500. A second PCR of about 7 to 12 cycles was performed with a sample-barcoded 5' primer and a J-beta primer mix. A template-switch 5' adaptor carrying 12 random nucleotides introduced a unique molecular identifier onto each TCR beta cDNA molecule. Each sample yielded at least 2.5 million CDR3-containing paired-end reads. First-strand cDNA was synthesized from all RNA with the Mint cDNA synthesis kit, primed by a TRBC-specific oligonucleotide. After uracil-DNA glycosylase treatment, a first 18-cycle PCR used universal primers M1SS and BC2_uni_R on all cDNA. On the study's bioinformatics: Normalization of each sample was performed by random selection of 1 million high-quality reads, each carrying a distinct molecular identifier. Reads with shared molecular identifiers were discarded instead of being binned into consensus sequences. MiTCR, with a Q25 quality threshold and the strictest error-elimination algorithm, was used for CDR3 identification, clonotype clustering and error correction. A nonparametric unseen species model with Euler transformation was used to estimate lower-bound total TCR beta diversity. Clones were called with MiXCR by TCRdb after fastp trimmed the public reads at Q25, and only in-frame beta chains were retained. Each CDR3 protein gets just one entry, which takes the most common genes and DNA from the rows behind it. V and J calls and clone size were set by TCRdb, not the authors. For this sample the table gives around 1,000,000 distinct CDR3 sequences, of which under 30% were detected only once. The top ten hold around 0.75% of the sample.

These same data were also listed under a study on T cells of mothers and their children. As that second paper reports: The donors were nine systemically healthy Caucasian individuals, made up of three mothers and their six children. cDNA synthesis consumed the entire amount of extracted RNA, loaded at 1.5 ug RNA in each 15 ul reaction. Sample barcodes and 2-4 random nucleotides were added via the M1S primer in the second PCR. Over 10 million TCR beta CDR3 reads came from each mother, compared with some 3 million reads from each child. Thymic selection similarly shapes TCR recombination output in related and unrelated pairs, with minor effect from inherited differences. Related mother-child pairs always showed normalized repertoire overlap that was slightly higher than in unrelated mother-child pairs, though the difference was never significant. No persistent microchimeric T cell clones were found, with a detection sensitivity of approximately 94 clones per million clonotypes. The study used deep NGS to compare TCR beta repertoires of mothers and children, seeking features distinguishing related mother-child pairs from unrelated individuals. Mothers averaged approximately 41 +/- 4 years of age and children averaged around 10 +/- 4 years. Libraries were sequenced on Illumina HiSeq 2000 with 100+100 nt paired-end reads after adapter ligation with NEBNext reagents. To avoid cross-contamination, the mother libraries and the child libraries were prepared a month apart and sequenced in separate runs. For each donor, somewhere between about 450,000 and 2,000,000 distinct TCR beta clonotypes were identified. Naive TCR beta clonotypes were estimated from low-frequency clonotypes matched to each donor's FACS-determined naive share, without sorting.

The clonotype originates from a girl aged 2-9 years in good health. The receptor chain draws on TRBV4-2 and TRBJ2-3; the D element might be TRBD1 or TRBD2, as each aligns at 6 bases. The specimen sequenced was blood. This receptor has the CDR3 CASSYRGGSSTDTQYF. The sequence in DNA is TGTGCCAGCAGCTACCGAGGGGGGAGTAGCACAGATACGCAGTATTTT.